This T cell receptor beta chain was obtained from a study of T cell changes during pregnancy in multiple sclerosis. Profiling relied on immunoSEQ multiplex PCR, and the TCRdb table lists in-frame clones only, not all of them. The sample consists of around 95,000 clones, 94% of them appearing once. The receptor was derived from a female donor in good health, enrolled as a control in a pregnancy study. Material: peripheral blood, obtained after pregnancy.

The CDR3 loop is CASRPGQLRNQPQHF. The CDR3, as DNA: TGTGCCAGTAGGCCTGGACAGCTAAGAAATCAGCCCCAGCATTTT. This chain uses TRBV19 with TRBJ1-5, with D maybe TRBD1 (6 bases). Trimming removed 6 bases at V and 4 bases at J, with 16 bases between. This CDR3 contains 15 residues. The germline gives CDR1 LNHDA, CDR2 SQIVND (reference sequence). The full variable domain, completed using reference TRBV19 and TRBJ1-5, is DGGITQSPKYLFRKEGQNVTLSCEQNLNHDAMYWYRQDPGQGLRLIYYSQIVNDFQKGDIAEGYSVSREKKESFPLTVTSAQKNPTAFYLCASRPGQLRNQPQHFGDGTRLSIL.